Listed below are T cell receptor beta chains from one sample, sequenced in a study of blood T cell repertoires in COVID-19. The protocol was immunoSEQ multiplex PCR, while the TCRdb copy is restricted to in-frame clones and leaves out a portion. The sample holds under 200,000 clones, about 85% seen once. Sequenced sample: peripheral blood. These receptors all come from a woman older than 75 with acute or convalescent COVID-19. Both conserved end residues are part of each CDR3. The D gene is left open where the match is weak. Clone sizes are given selectively: once, few, many, or a class where the clone is expanded.

j_call clone_size d_call v_call cdr3_nt cdr3_aa
TRBJ2-1 . TRBD1 TRBV5-1 TGCGCCAGCACCGGACAGGGCTCCTACAATGAGCAGTTCTTC CASTGQGSYNEQFF
TRBJ2-5 . TRBD1 TRBV18 TGTGCCAGCTCCAGAGAGACAGGGGGCGACGAGACCCAGTACTTC CASSRETGGDETQYF
TRBJ2-1 . TRBD2 TRBV3-1/TRBV3-2 TGTGCCAGCAGCCAGACTAGCGGGAACTACAATGAGCAGTTCTTC CASSQTSGNYNEQFF
TRBJ1-1 . . TRBV30 TGTGCCTGGAGTTTAGCCCTCGGGGTGAACACTGAAGCTTTCTTT CAWSLALGVNTEAFF
TRBJ2-2 . TRBD2 TRBV4-2 TGTGCCAGCAGCCAAGTACGGGCGGGAGGAGACACCGGGGAGCTGTTTTTT CASSQVRAGGDTGELFF
TRBJ1-1 once . TRBV18 TGTGCCAGCTCACCGCGGGTGAGGGACACTGAAGCTTTCTTT CASSPRVRDTEAFF
TRBJ1-2 . . TRBV5-6 TGTGCCAGCAGCTTGTTTACAGCCTTTAACTATGGCTACACCTTC CASSLFTAFNYGYTF
TRBJ1-2 many . TRBV5-1 TGCGCCAGCAGCTTGATGACAGACAACTATGGCTACACCTTC CASSLMTDNYGYTF
TRBJ1-2 . . TRBV5-6 TGTGCCAGCAGCTCGCCCCCAGGGGTGGATGGCTACACCTTC CASSSPPGVDGYTF
TRBJ2-7 . TRBD2 TRBV20-1 TGCAGTGCCAGTACGAGCGGGGGGCCCAGGGAGCAGTACTTC CSASTSGGPREQYF
TRBJ2-2 once . TRBV14 TGTGCCAGCAGCCAAGTCCTGGCGGCGGGGGAGCTGTTTTTT CASSQVLAAGELFF
TRBJ1-5 . TRBD1 TRBV19 TGTGCCAGTAGTCTAGGGACAGGGGAATATGGTCAGCCCCAGCATTTT CASSLGTGEYGQPQHF
TRBJ2-3 . . TRBV5-1 TGCGCCAGCAGCCTCTCCCTATATGCAGATACGCAGTATTTT CASSLSLYADTQYF
TRBJ1-1 . TRBD1 TRBV11-2 TGTGCCAGCAGCTTAAGTACAGGGGGGACTGAAGCTTTCTTT CASSLSTGGTEAFF
TRBJ1-4 once . TRBV9 TGTGCCAGCAGCGTTGGAATTAACCAGGGTGGTGAAAAACTGTTTTTT CASSVGINQGGEKLFF
TRBJ2-2 . . TRBV4-3 TGCGCCAGCAGCCAAGGTCCTACGAACACCGGGGAGCTGTTTTTT CASSQGPTNTGELFF
TRBJ1-4 . . TRBV18 TGTGCCAGCTCACCTGTTTCCAGGGGCGCAACTAATGAAAAACTGTTTTTT CASSPVSRGATNEKLFF
TRBJ2-5 . TRBD1 TRBV5-1 TGCGCCAGCAGCTTCCAGGGGGCAGGGGAGACCCAGTACTTC CASSFQGAGETQYF
TRBJ1-2 . . TRBV30 TGTGCCTGGCGCGCCAGCGCTAACTATGGCTACACCTTC CAWRASANYGYTF
TRBJ2-2 . . TRBV5-1 TGCGCCAGCAGCTTGGAGTTGCGGGCGGGCACCGGGGAGCTGTTTTTT CASSLELRAGTGELFF
TRBJ2-7 . . TRBV7-9 TGTGCCAGCAGCTTAGGGGTGGGAGATGTGTACTTC CASSLGVGDVYF
TRBJ2-3 . . TRBV3-1/TRBV3-2 TGTGCCAGCAGCCCCGGGGTGACGCAGTATTTT CASSPGVTQYF
TRBJ2-5 . TRBD1 TRBV19 TGTGCCAGTAGTATAGAAAGACAGGGCGGGGAGACCCAGTACTTC CASSIERQGGETQYF
TRBJ2-3 . . TRBV7-9 TGTGCCAGCAGCACGCCCCGAAGGAGACCCACAGATACGCAGTATTTT CASSTPRRRPTDTQYF
TRBJ1-5 . . TRBV2 TGTGCCAGCAGAAGGGGTTTAGACAATCAGCCCCAGCATTTT CASRRGLDNQPQHF
TRBJ2-7 . TRBD2 TRBV7-2 TGTGCCAGCAGCAGGACTAGCGGGGGGGCCTCCTACGAGCAGTACTTC CASSRTSGGASYEQYF
TRBJ1-1 . . TRBV6-1 TGTGCCAGCAGTGAAGCGACGGGGACTGAAGCTTTCTTT CASSEATGTEAFF
TRBJ2-7 . . TRBV9 TGTGCCAGCAGCGTCCAGGAGGGGCAGTTCTACGAGCAGTACTTC CASSVQEGQFYEQYF
TRBJ1-1 . . TRBV29-1 TGCAGCGCCGATATGGGGTCGGGGACTGAAGCTTTCTTT CSADMGSGTEAFF
TRBJ2-3 . . TRBV12-5 TGTGCTAGTGGTTTGGTATCTACAGGGTGGGGAGATACGCAGTATTTT CASGLVSTGWGDTQYF
TRBJ1-4 . TRBD1 TRBV7-2 TGTGCCAGCAGCCTTGATGGACAGGGCCCTAATGAAAAACTGTTTTTT CASSLDGQGPNEKLFF
TRBJ1-2 few . TRBV6-2/TRBV6-3 TGTGCCAGCAGTTCCGGGAAGCGGGAAGTTGACTATGGCTACACCTTC CASSSGKREVDYGYTF
TRBJ2-7 . TRBD1 TRBV15 TGTGCCACCAGCAGAGGTAGGGGACAGCTCTACGAGCAGTACTTC CATSRGRGQLYEQYF
TRBJ1-3 few . TRBV18 TGTGCCAGCTCACCATCCTTTCCCTTCTCTGGAAACACCATATATTTT CASSPSFPFSGNTIYF
TRBJ1-5 . . TRBV5-1 TGCGCCCCCCCCTTGGGGGGGGGCAATCAGCCCCAGCATTTT CAPPLGGGNQPQHF
TRBJ1-1 . TRBD1 TRBV5-1 TGCGCCAGCAGCTTATTCGGGACAGGGGGAACTGAAGCTTTCTTT CASSLFGTGGTEAFF
TRBJ1-4 . TRBD1 TRBV27 TGTGCCAGCAGAAGACAGGGGCCGGGAACTAATGAAAAACTGTTTTTT CASRRQGPGTNEKLFF
TRBJ2-1 . TRBD2 TRBV5-1 TGCGCCAGCAGCTTGGCCAGGGACGGGGGGTCTATCTACAATGAGCAGTTCTTC CASSLARDGGSIYNEQFF
TRBJ1-2 . . TRBV9 TGTGCCAGCAGCGATTTGATCAGTGGCTACACCTTC CASSDLISGYTF
TRBJ1-2 . TRBD1 TRBV7-2 TGTGCCAGCAGCTTAGGGCAGGGGGCGGGAGGCTACACCTTC CASSLGQGAGGYTF
TRBJ1-1 . . TRBV5-4 TGTGCCAGCAGCCGAGTCGTGGGGGCGCAGAACACTGAAGCTTTCTTT CASSRVVGAQNTEAFF
TRBJ2-1 . TRBD2 TRBV2 TGTGCCAGCGGTGAGACTAGCATACCCTCGCAGTTCTTC CASGETSIPSQFF
TRBJ1-2 . . TRBV14 TGTGCCAGCAGCCAAGATATCAGCTATGGCTACACCTTC CASSQDISYGYTF
TRBJ2-3 . TRBD2 TRBV11-2 TGTGCCAGCAGCTTAGGTAGCGGGGGGGGTGATACGCAGTATTTT CASSLGSGGGDTQYF
TRBJ1-1 . . TRBV18 TGTGCCAGCCCACCTGGATGGGAGGGGAACACTGAAGCTTTCTTT CASPPGWEGNTEAFF
TRBJ2-2 . . TRBV5-4 TGTGCCAGCAGCTTGGACGGGATCGGGGAGCTGTTTTTT CASSLDGIGELFF
TRBJ1-4 . . TRBV7-7 TGTGCCAGCAGCTTAGCCGGAGGGGATGGGGAAAAACTGTTTTTT CASSLAGGDGEKLFF
TRBJ2-7 . . TRBV25-1 TGTGCCAGCCTTCACAGGGGGGGTCCAATCGAGCAGTACTTC CASLHRGGPIEQYF
TRBJ2-5 . TRBD2 TRBV14 TGTGCCAGCAGCCAAGTTGGGCTAGCGGGAGGTGAGACCCAGTACTTC CASSQVGLAGGETQYF
TRBJ1-4 . TRBD1 TRBV6-4 TGTGCCAGCAGGACGACAGGGGTAAATGAAAAACTGTTTTTT CASRTTGVNEKLFF
TRBJ1-2 . TRBD1 TRBV19 TGTGCCAGTAGTACCCCGACAGGGCTTCTTGGCTACACCTTC CASSTPTGLLGYTF